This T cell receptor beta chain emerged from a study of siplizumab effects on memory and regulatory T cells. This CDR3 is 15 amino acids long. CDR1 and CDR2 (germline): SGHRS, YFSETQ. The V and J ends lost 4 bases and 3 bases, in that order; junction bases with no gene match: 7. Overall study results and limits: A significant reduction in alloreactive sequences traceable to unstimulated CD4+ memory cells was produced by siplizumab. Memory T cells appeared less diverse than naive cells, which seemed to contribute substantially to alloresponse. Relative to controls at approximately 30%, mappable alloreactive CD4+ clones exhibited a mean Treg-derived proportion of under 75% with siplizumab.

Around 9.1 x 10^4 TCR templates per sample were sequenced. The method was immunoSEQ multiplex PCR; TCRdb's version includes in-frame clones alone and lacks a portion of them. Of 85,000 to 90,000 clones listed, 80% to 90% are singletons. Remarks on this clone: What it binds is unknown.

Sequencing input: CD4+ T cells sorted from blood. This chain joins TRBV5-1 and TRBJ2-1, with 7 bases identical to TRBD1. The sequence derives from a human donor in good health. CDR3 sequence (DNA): TGCGCCAGCAGCCAGGGGTCAGGGGGCTACAATGAGCAGTTCTTC. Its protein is CASSQGSGGYNEQFF.